These 8 T cell receptor beta chains were sequenced from one sample in a study of neurological immune-mediated disorders. One entry per CDR3 protein results from TCRdb running MiXCR on the 5' RACE reads. The data show approximately 30,000 distinct CDR3 sequences, around 5.9% seen once. The source material was CD4+ T cells from blood. These receptors came from a woman between 50 and 59 years old in good health.

The table lists this clonotype with many counts. The V gene is TRBV5-5, the J gene TRBJ1-1; 7 nucleotides align to TRBD1. J lost 8 bases, V lost 3 bases, and 10 bases had no gene match. Germline CDR1 SGHKS, CDR2 YYEKEE (reference sequence). CDR3 length equals 14 residues. CDR3 bases: TGTGCCAGCAGCTCTCTAACAGGGGACGACGAAGCTTTCTTT. It is translated as CASSSLTGDDEAFF.

This clonotype was picked up a small number of times. The V call is TRBV12-3 or TRBV12-4, the J call TRBJ2-2; 13 bases line up with TRBD2. Trimming at V came to 6 bases and at J to 7 bases, leaving 5 bases not matched to a gene. The CDR3 spans 15 residues. CDR3 sequence (DNA): TGTGCCAGCAGGTCTACTAGCGGGAGGGTCGGGGAGCTGTTTTTT. Amino acid sequence: CASRSTSGRVGELFF.

The chain combines TRBV20-1 with TRBJ2-1; D is possibly TRBD2 (5 bases). Looked up from germline, CDR1 is DFQATT and CDR2 is SNEGSKA (reference sequence). The V and J ends lost 2 bases and 3 bases respectively, with 14 bases between them. This CDR3 is built from 15 residues. The CDR3 coding sequence is TGCAGTGCTAGATCAAGCGGCTCCCTCTACAATGAGCAGTTCTTC. Protein sequence: CSARSSGSLYNEQFF.

This clonotype was detected many times. The gene calls are TRBV4-1 and TRBJ1-1; D gene unclear. From germline, CDR1 is MGHRA and CDR2 YSYEKL. The V end lost 4 bases, the J end lost 1 base, and 19 bases lay between the germline ends. The CDR3 extends over 17 amino acids. CDR3 sequence reads: CASSREVGMIGNTEAFF. CDR3 DNA sequence: TGCGCCAGCAGCCGAGAAGTGGGAATGATAGGGAACACTGAAGCTTTCTTT.

This clonotype was found many times. V is TRBV2 and J is TRBJ2-1, with D unclear. The ends were cut back, 4 bases at V and 9 bases at J, with 13 bases in the middle. CDR1 is SNHLY and CDR2 is FYNNEI in the germline V gene. The CDR3 runs 13 residues. This chain's CDR3 is CASSGDPRVEQFF. The CDR3 nucleotides read TGTGCCAGCAGTGGAGACCCTAGGGTTGAGCAGTTCTTC.

In its sample, this clonotype was seen many times. CDR3 nucleotide sequence: TGTGCCAGCAGCTTAGCGGGCAGGATAAACTATGGCTACACCTTC. Encoded protein: CASSLAGRINYGYTF. The chain recombines TRBV7-9 with TRBJ1-2; no firm D call. This CDR3 is built from 15 residues. CDR1 is SEHNR and CDR2 is FQNEAQ in the germline V gene (reference sequence). Trimming shortened V by 0 bases and J by 2 bases, and 10 bases separated the two germline ends.

This clonotype appeared many times. The rearrangement uses TRBV9 and TRBJ2-3; maybe TRBD1 (6 bases). The V gene lost 1 base and the J gene lost 2 bases, with 8 bases spanning the gap. Germline loops: CDR1 SGDLS, CDR2 YYNGEE. The CDR3 is made up of 14 amino acids. The CDR3 loop reads CASSVRDTTDTQYF. Written as DNA, the CDR3 is TGTGCCAGCAGCGTAAGGGACACCACAGATACGCAGTATTTT.

This clonotype is labeled as medium-sized. This chain uses TRBV29-1 with TRBJ1-2, with a tentative D call TRBD1 (5 bases). CDR1 and CDR2 (germline): SQVTM, ANQGSEA. Deletions cut 5 bases from V and 6 bases from J, with 16 bases between. The CDR3 extends over 13 amino acids. CDR3 region: CSVSVGGLNGYTF. The CDR3 coding sequence is TGCAGCGTTTCGGTTGGGGGTCTCAATGGCTACACCTTC. The whole variable domain, filled in from reference TRBV29-1 and TRBJ1-2, reads SAVISQKPSRDICQRGTSLTIQCQVDSQVTMMFWYRQQPGQSLTLIATANQGSEATYESGFVIDKFPISRPNLTFSTLTVSNMSPEDSSIYLCSVSVGGLNGYTFGSGTRLTVV.